Within the sample, the clone carrying this T cell receptor (beta chain) is medium-sized. These data are taken from a study of blood T cell repertoires in COVID-19. Germline V lookup: CDR1 KGHSH, CDR2 LQKENI. The V gene lost 3 bases and the J gene lost 4 bases, with 15 bases spanning the gap. This CDR3 has 16 amino acids. In the authors' methods: From reference gene primer amplification, estimates of nucleated cell counts were derived. Profiled with immunoSEQ multiplex PCR; TCRdb holds only in-frame clones, not every one. V and J calls and clone size are copied from that table; D and trimming were computed from the DNA. The sample shows approximately 47,000 clones, around 84% of them seen only once.

The chain recombines TRBV18 with TRBJ1-4; D is unresolved. This TCR derives from a woman over 75 with COVID-19, enrolled during active disease. Sequenced material: peripheral blood. CDR3 DNA: TGTGCCAGCTCACCGTCGCCCGGAGCAGATAATGAAAAACTGTTTTTT. As protein: CASSPSPGADNEKLFF.